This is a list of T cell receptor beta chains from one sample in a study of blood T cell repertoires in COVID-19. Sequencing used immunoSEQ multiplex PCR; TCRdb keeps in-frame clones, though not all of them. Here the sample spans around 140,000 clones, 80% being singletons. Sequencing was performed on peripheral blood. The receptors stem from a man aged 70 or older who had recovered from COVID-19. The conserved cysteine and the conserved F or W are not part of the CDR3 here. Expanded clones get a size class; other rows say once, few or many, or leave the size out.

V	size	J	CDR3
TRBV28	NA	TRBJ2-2	ASSLVAGAGELF
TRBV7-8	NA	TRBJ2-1	ASSSSSGRGGNEQF
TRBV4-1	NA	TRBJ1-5	ASSQDRRSNQPQH
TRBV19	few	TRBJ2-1	ASSRRVAGGLSNEQF
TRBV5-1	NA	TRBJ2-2	ASSRSGLNTGELF
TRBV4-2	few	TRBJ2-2	ASSQDQGGVNTGELF
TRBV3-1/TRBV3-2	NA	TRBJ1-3	ASSQDPDRYSSGNTIY
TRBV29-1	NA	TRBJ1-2	SVLSEKNYGYT
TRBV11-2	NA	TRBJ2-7	ASSLSTAYEQY
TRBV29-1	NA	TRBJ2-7	SVGAAYEQY
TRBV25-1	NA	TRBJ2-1	ASSEYGEGNEQF
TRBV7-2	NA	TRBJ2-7	ASSLARTSGVSYEQY
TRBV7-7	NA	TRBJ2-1	ASSYDRWLNNEQF
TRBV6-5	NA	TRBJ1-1	AGTTGGTEAF
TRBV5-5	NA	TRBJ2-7	ASSYTPADSTYEQY
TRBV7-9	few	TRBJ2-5	ASSLPPRLAGRQETQY
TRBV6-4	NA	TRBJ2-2	ASSDSAGKVTGELF
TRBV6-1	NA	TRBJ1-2	ASSEVLTAYGYT
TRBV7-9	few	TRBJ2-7	ASSSEQNSHYEQY
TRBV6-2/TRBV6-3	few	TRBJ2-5	ASSPSGQETQY
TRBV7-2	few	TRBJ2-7	ASSLDQRLGEQY
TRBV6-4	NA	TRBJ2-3	ASIQELPGGGTDTQY
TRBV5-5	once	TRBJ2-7	ASRVTSGTFYEQY
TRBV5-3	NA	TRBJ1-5	ARSLYGNPGGPQH
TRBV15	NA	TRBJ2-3	ATSRGRGVGTQY
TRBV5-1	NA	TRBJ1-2	ASRIDYPEGYT
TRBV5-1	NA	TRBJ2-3	ASSPGRGTDTQY
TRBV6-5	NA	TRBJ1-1	ASSLGAATEAF
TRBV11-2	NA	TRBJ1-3	ASSVDRAGNTIY
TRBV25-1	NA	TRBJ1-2	ASSEDWDRGLANYGYT
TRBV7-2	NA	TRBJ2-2	ASSPMTGDTGELF
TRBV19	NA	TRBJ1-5	ASSIAGGSNQPQH
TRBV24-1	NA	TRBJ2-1	ATSDVWRNEQF
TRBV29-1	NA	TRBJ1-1	SVAGRMNTEAF
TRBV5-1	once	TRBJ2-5	ASSLGTQETQY
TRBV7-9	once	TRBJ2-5	ASSLIRGFRETQY
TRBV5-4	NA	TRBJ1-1	ASSLGGTGSTEAF
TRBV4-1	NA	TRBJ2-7	ASSQDREREISYEQY
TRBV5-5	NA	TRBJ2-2	ASSLRLADNTGELF
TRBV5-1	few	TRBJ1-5	ASSLVAGSEPQH
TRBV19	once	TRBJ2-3	ASSISRTSGSMDTQY